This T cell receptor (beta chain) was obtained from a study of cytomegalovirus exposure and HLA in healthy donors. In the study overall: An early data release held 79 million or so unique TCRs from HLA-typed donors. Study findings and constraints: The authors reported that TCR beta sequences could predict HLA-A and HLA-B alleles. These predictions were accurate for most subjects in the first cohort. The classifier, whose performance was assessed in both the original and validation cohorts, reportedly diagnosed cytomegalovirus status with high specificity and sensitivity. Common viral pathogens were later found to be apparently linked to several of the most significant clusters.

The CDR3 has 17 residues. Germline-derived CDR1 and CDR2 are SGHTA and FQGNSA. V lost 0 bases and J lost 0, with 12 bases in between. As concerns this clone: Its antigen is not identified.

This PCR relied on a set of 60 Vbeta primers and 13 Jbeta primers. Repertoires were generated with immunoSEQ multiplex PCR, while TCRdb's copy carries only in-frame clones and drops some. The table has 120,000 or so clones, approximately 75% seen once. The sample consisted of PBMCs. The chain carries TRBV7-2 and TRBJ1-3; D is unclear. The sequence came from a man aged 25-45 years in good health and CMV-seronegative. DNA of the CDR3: TGTGCCAGCAGCTTAGCCCAACTGAGAAACTCTGGAAACACCATATATTTT. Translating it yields CASSLAQLRNSGNTIYF.